Below are 32 T cell receptor beta chains sequenced from a single sample in a study of lymphopenia after photon versus proton radiotherapy. Sequenced by immunoSEQ multiplex PCR; TCRdb stores in-frame clones only, minus some. The repertoire holds tens of thousands of clones, under 95% seen once, with roughly 3% in the top ten. Sequenced material: peripheral blood, taken from a patient treated with photon-based radiotherapy. These receptors originate from a woman in her seventies with pancreatic cancer.

This chain links TRBV11-2 with TRBJ2-3; D remains ambiguous. Germline V gene sequence: CDR1 SGHAT, CDR2 FQNNGV. The V gene lost 1 base and the J gene lost 3 bases, with 17 bases spanning the gap. The CDR3 has 17 amino acids. CDR3 protein: CASSLGIFPAPTDTQYF. As DNA, the CDR3 is TGTGCCAGCAGCTTAGGAATCTTCCCAGCCCCGACAGATACGCAGTATTTT.

The CDR3, as DNA: TGTGCCAGCAGCTATTACAGGGTAGGACTTCGAGAAGCTTTCTTT. Translated: CASSYYRVGLREAFF. The V call is TRBV5-5, the J call TRBJ1-1, with D perhaps matching TRBD1 (6 bases). V was cut by 3 bases and J by 8 bases, with 20 bases left in between. Germline values: CDR1 SGHKS, CDR2 YYEKEE (reference sequence). The CDR3 has 15 residues.

This clone was seen just once. V and J are TRBV14 and TRBJ2-3, with D possibly being TRBD1 (6 bases). Trimming pared 1 base from V and 3 bases from J, leaving 11 bases between. The CDR3 runs 15 residues. Germline V gene data show CDR1 as SGHDN and CDR2 as FVKESK. The CDR3 bases are TGTGCCAGCAGCCAAGTGGGGGCGGCGACAGATACGCAGTATTTT. Encoded protein: CASSQVGAATDTQYF.

This clone was detected once. The same CDR3 can be traced to other DNA sequences in this sample. The chain employs TRBV28 and TRBJ1-1; a weak D match, TRBD1 (5 bases). The germline V gene has CDR1 MDHEN and CDR2 SYDVKM. Trimming stripped 2 bases from V and 4 bases from J, with 8 bases between. CDR3 size: 13 residues. The CDR3 coding sequence is TGTGCCAGCAGTTTACCCGGGGGCACTGAAGCTTTCTTT. Protein product: CASSLPGGTEAFF.

The rearrangement uses TRBV9 and TRBJ2-2; D is uncertain. The CDR3 spans 12 residues. Germline-derived CDR1 and CDR2 are SGDLS and YYNGEE. Between the trimmed V and J ends, which lost 0 bases and 5 bases, there was a span of 2 bases. The CDR3: CASSVVTGELFF. Written as DNA, the CDR3 is TGTGCCAGCAGCGTAGTGACCGGGGAGCTGTTTTTT.

The CDR3 region is CASSPTGGNQPQHF. CDR3 sequence (DNA): TGTGCCAGCTCACCAACAGGTGGGAATCAGCCCCAGCATTTT. The chain has TRBV18 and TRBJ1-5; D might be TRBD1 (5 bases). Between the trimmed V and J ends, which lost 2 bases and 4 bases, there was a span of 9 bases. CDR3 length equals 14 residues. In germline, CDR1 is KGHSH, CDR2 LQKENI.

This clone was seen only once. The V call is TRBV18, the J call TRBJ1-1; D perhaps matches TRBD1 (5 bases). Trimming stripped 0 bases from V and 0 bases from J, with 8 bases between. CDR1 is KGHSH and CDR2 is LQKENI in the germline V gene. The CDR3 runs 15 residues. As DNA, the CDR3 is TGTGCCAGCTCACCACCAATGGGGGTGAACACTGAAGCTTTCTTT. Amino acid sequence: CASSPPMGVNTEAFF.

The chain combines TRBV19 with TRBJ1-5; a possible D gene is TRBD1 (6 bases). The V end was cut by 6 bases, the J end by 0 bases, with 12 bases between. CDR1 is LNHDA and CDR2 is SQIVND in the germline V gene (reference sequence). The CDR3 covers 15 residues. The CDR3 DNA follows: TGTGCCAGTAGCCGACGAGGGGGTAGCAATCAGCCCCAGCATTTT. Translation: CASSRRGGSNQPQHF.

The genes are TRBV28 and TRBJ2-3; TRBD1 aligns across 8 bases. CDR1 is MDHEN, CDR2 SYDVKM, per germline. Trimming took 5 bases from V and 4 from J; bases not matched to a gene: 23. This CDR3 comprises 20 residues. The DNA for the CDR3 is TGTGCCAGCAGTCCCCCGACAGGGGACATAGGTAGGTACACTGCAGATACGCAGTATTTT. Translating it yields CASSPPTGDIGRYTADTQYF.

The chain combines TRBV7-2 with TRBJ1-5, with D possibly TRBD1 on 5 matching bases. Trimming removed 1 base at V and 3 bases at J, with 7 bases between. The CDR3 covers 14 residues. Germline CDR1 and CDR2: SGHTA and FQGNSA. The CDR3 here is CASSLGGPNQPQHF. CDR3 in DNA: TGTGCCAGCAGCTTAGGGGGACCCAATCAGCCCCAGCATTTT.

The V gene is TRBV28, the J gene TRBJ2-7; 9 nucleotides agree with TRBD2. This CDR3 is built from 16 residues. The germline CDR1 and CDR2 sequences are MDHEN and SYDVKM. With V trimmed by 8 bases and J by 4 bases, 15 bases remained unmatched. This CDR3 is CASSKAGASGTYEQYF. The CDR3 bases are TGTGCCAGCTCCAAAGCGGGTGCTAGCGGGACGTACGAGCAGTACTTC.

The chain joins TRBV7-9 to TRBJ2-3; D is possibly TRBD2 (6 bases). V lost 4 bases, J lost 0 bases, and 17 bases lay in between. Germline V CDR1 and CDR2: SEHNR, FQNEAQ (reference sequence). This CDR3 comprises 17 residues. The CDR3 bases are TGTGCCAGCAGCTCGGGGGACCGACCACCTAGCACAGATACGCAGTATTTT. Amino acids: CASSSGDRPPSTDTQYF.

The chain carries TRBV4-3 and TRBJ2-2; 7 nucleotides agree with TRBD2. This CDR3 is 13 amino acids long. The V segment lost 4 bases and the J segment 7 bases; nucleotides outside the gene matches: 3. The V gene's germline CDR1 is LGHNA and CDR2 YSLEER. The CDR3 coding sequence is TGCGCCAGCAGCCGATTAGCGGGCGGGGAGCTGTTTTTT. It translates to CASSRLAGGELFF.

This clone appeared a single time. The chain has TRBV5-8 and TRBJ2-7; D possibly matches TRBD1 or TRBD2 (6 bases each). CDR1 and CDR2 (germline): SGHTS, YDEGEE. Between the trimmed V and J ends, which lost 1 base and 6 bases, there was a span of 20 bases. The CDR3 loop spans 16 amino acids. As DNA, the CDR3 is TGTGCCAGCAGCTTGTGGGGTGGGGGGCTCCCTCCCGAGCAGTACTTC. This sequence encodes CASSLWGGGLPPEQYF. The variable domain in full, completed from reference TRBV5-8 and TRBJ2-7, reads EAGVTQSPTHLIKTRGQQATLRCSPISGHTSVYWYQQALGLGLQFLLWYDEGEERNRGNFPPRFSGRQFPNYSSELNVNALELEDSALYLCASSLWGGGLPPEQYFGPGTRLTVT.

The J gene is TRBJ2-4, the V gene TRBV28; maybe TRBD1 (6 bases). The CDR3 spans 15 residues. The germline CDR1 and CDR2 sequences are MDHEN and SYDVKM. The ends were cut back, 8 bases at V and 4 bases at J, with 18 bases in the middle. The CDR3 sequence is CASCSHTGTKNIQYF. CDR3 in DNA: TGTGCCAGCTGCTCTCATACAGGGACAAAAAACATTCAGTACTTC. The full variable domain, its missing parts supplied by reference TRBV28 and TRBJ2-4, is DVKVTQSSRYLVKRTGEKVFLECVQDMDHENMFWYRQDPGLGLRLIYFSYDVKMKEKGDIPEGYSVSREKKERFSLILESASTNQTSMYLCASCSHTGTKNIQYFGAGTRLSVL.

V is TRBV2 and J is TRBJ1-3; possibly TRBD1 for D (5 bases). Germline V lookup: CDR1 SNHLY, CDR2 FYNNEI. This CDR3 spans 16 amino acids. Trimming pared 5 bases from V and 4 bases from J, leaving 18 bases between. The CDR3 sequence is CASSRDRTLGGNTIYF. CDR3 DNA: TGTGCCAGCAGTCGGGACCGAACCTTGGGGGGAAACACCATATATTTT.

The chain carries TRBV7-2 and TRBJ1-1; 9 bases are a match to TRBD1. V shed 5 bases and J 1 base; nucleotides not matched to a gene: 2. CDR3 length: 14 amino acids. Germline-derived CDR1 and CDR2 are SGHTA and FQGNSA. CDR3 in amino acids: CASSVQGANTEAFF. CDR3 in DNA: TGTGCCAGCAGCGTACAGGGGGCGAACACTGAAGCTTTCTTT.

The chain carries TRBV7-2 and TRBJ2-1; 8 bases align to TRBD2. V was pared by 10 bases and J by 1 base, with 12 bases of the junction left unmatched. The CDR3 has 16 residues. Germline V gene data show CDR1 as SGHTA and CDR2 as FQGNSA. The CDR3, as DNA: TGTGCCACCATCAGGGCGCGGGAGGAATCCTACAATGAGCAGTTCTTC. Amino acid sequence: CATIRAREESYNEQFF.

The chain has TRBV2 and TRBJ2-7, with a possible D match to TRBD1 (5 bases). Germline V CDR1 and CDR2: SNHLY, FYNNEI. The CDR3 has 13 amino acids. V gave up 4 bases and J gave up 7 bases, with 14 bases separating them. In DNA form, the CDR3 reads TGTGCCAGCAGTGCAGGGTCCGGTAGAGAGCAGTACTTC. This gives the protein CASSAGSGREQYF. Variable domain in full (rest from reference TRBV2 and TRBJ2-7): EPEVTQTPSHQVTQMGQEVILRCVPISNHLYFYWYRQILGQKVEFLVSFYNNEISEKSEIFDDQFSVERPDGSNFTLKIRSTKLEDSAMYFCASSAGSGREQYFGPGTRLTVT.

J is TRBJ2-5 and V is TRBV19; D may be TRBD1 or TRBD2 (5 bases each). Deletions cut 6 bases from V and 5 bases from J, with 16 bases between. Germline assignment: CDR1 LNHDA and CDR2 SQIVND (reference sequence). This CDR3 is 14 amino acids long. This CDR3 reads CASRRDLTSETQYF. CDR3 nucleotides: TGTGCCAGTAGACGGGACCTGACATCGGAGACCCAGTACTTC.

The rearrangement uses TRBV6-1 and TRBJ2-7; D is unclear. CDR1 MNHNS and CDR2 SASEGT come from the germline V gene. Trimming cost V 2 bases and J 1 base, with 12 bases left between them. The CDR3 is made up of 15 amino acids. The CDR3, as DNA: TGTGCCAGCAGTGAAAATCTACTGGTTTCCTACGAGCAGTACTTC. It translates to CASSENLLVSYEQYF.

V usage is TRBV10-3 and J usage is TRBJ2-7; D gene ambiguous. Germline CDR1 ENHRY, CDR2 SYGVKD. The CDR3 is 12 amino acids. V lost 3 bases and J lost 2, with 5 bases in between. CDR3 coding DNA: TGTGCCATCAGTGACTACACCTACGAGCAGTACTTC. Residues: CAISDYTYEQYF.

The chain is built from TRBV23-1 and TRBJ1-5; 8 positions match TRBD1. TRBV23-1 is assigned to the ORF class and has an uncertain function. This CDR3 contains 19 residues. After removal of 3 bases from V and 0 bases from J, the junction contained 13 bases not matched to a gene. In DNA form, the CDR3 reads TGCGCCAGCAGTCACTCCACCGGGACAGGCCAAACTAGCAATCAGCCCCAGCATTTT. Its protein is CASSHSTGTGQTSNQPQHF.

The chain uses TRBV28 and TRBJ2-7, with 13 nucleotides matching TRBD2. Germline values: CDR1 MDHEN, CDR2 SYDVKM. The V gene end was trimmed by 5 bases and the J gene end by 6 bases; junction bases not matched to a gene: 7. The CDR3 spans 15 residues. The CDR3 nucleotides read TGTGCCAGCAGTGAAACTAGCGGGAGGGCCTCCGAGCAGTACTTC. Translating gives CASSETSGRASEQYF. Using reference TRBV28 and TRBJ2-7 for the parts outside the CDR3, the full variable domain is DVKVTQSSRYLVKRTGEKVFLECVQDMDHENMFWYRQDPGLGLRLIYFSYDVKMKEKGDIPEGYSVSREKKERFSLILESASTNQTSMYLCASSETSGRASEQYFGPGTRLTVT.

The genes are TRBV5-1 and TRBJ2-7; TRBD2 matches at 10 bases. The V and J ends lost 0 bases and 5 bases, in that order; junction bases with no gene match: 5. The CDR3 has 15 residues. Germline V gene sequence: CDR1 SGHRS, CDR2 YFSETQ. CDR3 sequence: CASSLVASGSNEQYF. CDR3 nucleotides: TGCGCCAGCAGCTTGGTAGCTAGCGGGAGTAACGAGCAGTACTTC.

V is TRBV7-6 and J is TRBJ2-2; 9 bases are a match to TRBD1. This CDR3 is built from 15 residues. Trimming cost V 5 bases and J 6 bases; bases outside gene matches: 7. Germline CDR1 and CDR2: SGHVS and FNYEAQ. CDR3 DNA: TGTGCCAGCAGCACCCGGGACAGGGTTGCCGGGGAGCTGTTTTTT. Residues: CASSTRDRVAGELFF.

This chain connects TRBV15 to TRBJ1-4, with D perhaps TRBD1 (6 bases). This CDR3 spans 16 amino acids. CDR1 LNHNV and CDR2 YYDKDF come from the germline V gene (reference sequence). Trimming removed 1 base from V and 8 bases from J, with 17 bases in between. In DNA, the CDR3 is TGTGCCACCAGCAGAGGTGCTCGGGGGGCAGACGAAAAACTGTTTTTT. Translated: CATSRGARGADEKLFF.

The V call is TRBV28, the J call TRBJ1-4; D unclear. V gave up 6 bases and J gave up 5 bases, with 16 bases separating them. The CDR3 sequence is 15 residues long. Germline V gene sequence: CDR1 MDHEN, CDR2 SYDVKM. The CDR3 sequence: CASRPTLVRNEKLFF. As DNA, the CDR3 is TGTGCCAGCAGACCGACGCTCGTTAGGAATGAAAAACTGTTTTTT.

CDR3 coding DNA: TGTGCCAGCAGCTTAGCGGGGCCCGACCGGGTGCAGTTCTTC. It codes for CASSLAGPDRVQFF. V is TRBV7-2 and J is TRBJ2-1, with a tentative D call TRBD1 (5 bases). Trimming left V 0 bases short and J 12 bases short, with 15 bases between. Germline CDR1 reads SGHTA; CDR2 reads FQGNSA. The length of the CDR3 is 14 residues.

V is TRBV4-1 and J is TRBJ2-7; TRBD2 might be the D (5 bases). Germline CDR1 reads MGHRA; CDR2 reads YSYEKL. The CDR3 has 14 amino acids. The ends were cut back, 3 bases at V and 7 bases at J, with 16 bases in the middle. Here the CDR3 DNA reads TGCGCCAGCAGCCAGCCTTTGGACCGGAGGGAGCAGTACTTC. Its protein is CASSQPLDRREQYF.

V is TRBV6-5 and J is TRBJ2-5; 9 bases are a match to TRBD1. This CDR3 has 14 residues. The J segment lost 5 bases and the V segment lost 6 bases, leaving 7 bases of the junction unmatched. The germline CDR1 and CDR2 sequences are MNHEY and SVGAGI. CDR3 coding DNA: TGTGCCAGCAGCCTTGGGGACAGGGTGGAGACCCAGTACTTC. The encoded protein is CASSLGDRVETQYF.

The rearrangement uses TRBV9 and TRBJ2-1; 9 bases are shared with TRBD2. Germline CDR1 SGDLS, CDR2 YYNGEE. The junction had 5 bases not matched to a gene; V was cut back by 3 bases and J by 4 bases. This CDR3 comprises 15 residues. DNA of the CDR3: TGTGCCAGCAGCGAGGGACTAGCAAGGTACAATGAGCAGTTCTTC. Encoded protein: CASSEGLARYNEQFF.